This T cell receptor beta chain comes out of a study of blood T cell repertoires in COVID-19. Study context: The analysed material was cDNA or gDNA that came from T cells, B-cell-depleted T cells, or PBMCs.

Per the original methods: Amplification of reference gene primers provided the estimated nucleated cell counts. The method was immunoSEQ multiplex PCR; TCRdb's version includes in-frame clones alone and lacks a portion of them. That table supplies the V and J calls and clone size; D and trimming were determined from the DNA. This table has roughly 200,000 clones, under 80% appearing once. CDR1 MNHEY and CDR2 SVGAGI come from the germline V gene. V lost 4 bases and J 6 bases, leaving 10 bases between the germline ends. This CDR3 contains 13 residues. Specimen: peripheral blood. This clonotype was obtained from a man aged 50-59 years who had recovered from COVID-19. This rearrangement joins TRBV6-5 to TRBJ1-5; D not certain. The CDR3 nucleotides are TGTGCCAGCAGTTCCGTTTTGAGTCAGCCCCAGCATTTT. Translation: CASSSVLSQPQHF.